Listed below are T cell receptor beta chains from one sample, sequenced in a study of CXCR3-negative and CXCR3-positive naive CD8 T cells. Using the 5' RACE reads, TCRdb records one entry per CDR3 protein without DNA. The sample's table shows approximately 41,000 distinct CDR3 sequences. Sequencing was done on a sample of memory CD8+ T cells from blood. Source of these receptors: a human donor in good health. Some clones in this sample may be carry-over from other donors' samples. Each CDR3 is given with its conserved first and last residue. Size tells how often a clone was seen (once, few, many) or the class of an expanded clone, and some rows leave it out.

TRBJ2-7	TRBV5-1	.	12	CASGLGGYEQYF
TRBJ2-7	TRBV7-2	.	16	CASSAPLAGLPDEQYF
TRBJ1-1	TRBV20-1	.	12	CSATRRDTEAFF
TRBJ2-1	TRBV11-2	.	13	CASSLGQGNEQFF
TRBJ2-1	TRBV6-2/TRBV6-3	.	14	CASSSRGPPNEQFF
TRBJ1-1	TRBV4-1	.	15	CASSQADTLNTEAFF
TRBJ2-7	TRBV6-2/TRBV6-3	.	15	CASSPDGTGPFEQYF
TRBJ2-1	TRBV19	.	15	CASSIGQGGANEQFF
TRBJ2-2	TRBV15	.	13	CATSRDHSGELFF
TRBJ1-1	TRBV29-1	.	14	CSVDLGGDYTEAFF
TRBJ2-7	TRBV29-1	.	12	CSVETGDYEQYF
TRBJ1-1	TRBV20-1	.	11	CSARGHTEAFF
TRBJ2-1	TRBV12-3/TRBV12-4	.	17	CASSFPGFSYSYNEQFF
TRBJ1-2	TRBV4-1	.	15	CASSQERTGASGYTF
TRBJ2-5	TRBV29-1	.	15	CSVAFTGGHQETQYF
TRBJ2-4	TRBV5-6	.	17	CASRHSGGLLAKNIQYF
TRBJ2-7	TRBV29-1	.	12	CSVDFGSYEQYF
TRBJ2-7	TRBV28	.	19	CASTPFWGDLGLEGYEQYF
TRBJ1-1	TRBV3-1	.	13	CASSPPASDEAFF
TRBJ1-4	TRBV6-4	.	14	CASGPGTSNEKLFF
TRBJ2-2	TRBV29-1	.	16	CSVEVPDSENTGELFF
TRBJ2-1	TRBV6-1	medium-sized	17	CASRGPAGGLLDNEQFF
TRBJ2-3	TRBV20-1	.	17	CSARGSSGLWVTDTQYF
TRBJ1-4	TRBV9	.	14	CASSPDMGNEKLFF
TRBJ2-1	TRBV20-1	.	14	CSASDGTSYNEQFF
TRBJ1-1	TRBV4-3	.	16	CASSQDLRRMNTEAFF
TRBJ1-4	TRBV28	.	15	CASSMDRERTEKLFF
TRBJ2-3	TRBV27	.	14	CASSSRSSTDTQYF
TRBJ2-5	TRBV7-8	.	13	CASSVNRGETQYF
TRBJ2-7	TRBV19	.	13	CASSWDIRGEQYF
TRBJ1-1	TRBV7-6	.	15	CASSLGQGAVAEAFF
TRBJ2-1	TRBV12-3/TRBV12-4	.	12	CASSSAGLEQFF
TRBJ2-7	TRBV28	.	13	CASSLPPGYEQYF
TRBJ1-1	TRBV7-9	.	12	CASSLDGGEAFF
TRBJ2-2	TRBV7-8	.	17	CASSLARLAADTGELFF
TRBJ2-1	TRBV6-2/TRBV6-3	.	15	CASSYFSGDYNEQFF
TRBJ1-5	TRBV19	.	14	CASSGQGAGQPQHF
TRBJ2-7	TRBV7-2	.	14	CASSLSIQGGEQYF
TRBJ2-7	TRBV6-2/TRBV6-3	.	17	CASLPGTGSFRTYEQYF
TRBJ2-3	TRBV3-1	.	15	CASSQADGATDTQYF
TRBJ2-1	TRBV4-3	.	16	CASSQALAGGYNEQFF
TRBJ2-3	TRBV7-6	.	15	CASSKYLGRTDTQYF
TRBJ2-4	TRBV7-9	.	21	CASTGTVEPFAQEGAKNIQYF
TRBJ2-5	TRBV12-3/TRBV12-4	.	15	CASSPDRGGGETQYF
TRBJ2-1	TRBV2	.	14	CASSRGSSYNEQFF
TRBJ1-5	TRBV9	.	14	CASSDRDLGQPQHF
TRBJ2-2	TRBV12-3/TRBV12-4	.	13	CASTRTSTGELFF
TRBJ2-3	TRBV12-3/TRBV12-4	.	11	CASGPPDTQYF
TRBJ2-7	TRBV7-2	medium-sized	15	CASSTSGLPTYEQYF
TRBJ2-1	TRBV7-9	.	13	CASSFSGDNEQFF
TRBJ2-7	TRBV25-1	.	13	CASSATGSYEQYF
TRBJ2-7	TRBV5-1	.	14	CASSWGAGTWEQYF
TRBJ2-7	TRBV28	.	14	CASSFMGLYVNVYF
TRBJ2-7	TRBV4-3	.	13	CASSRGVSYEQYF